These T cell receptor beta chains were read from a single sample in a study of blood T cell repertoires in COVID-19. The method was immunoSEQ multiplex PCR; TCRdb's version includes in-frame clones alone and lacks a portion of them. Among about 170,000 clones listed, roughly 87% were seen once. What was sequenced was peripheral blood. The receptors shown here come from a woman in her 70s with acute or convalescent COVID-19. Each CDR3 is given with its conserved first and last residue. The D gene is left open where the match is weak. Clone size is shown for a subset of rows, as once, few, many or a class of expanded clone.

CDR3nt: TGTGCCAGCAGCTTAGATGGGGCAGGGGCCCCCCTTTTCTATGGCTACACCTTC
CDR3aa: CASSLDGAGAPLFYGYTF
j_gene: TRBJ1-2
d_gene: NA
abundance: once
v_gene: TRBV7-2

CDR3nt: TGCGCCAGCAGCCAAGATATGGGGGCCAACTATGGCTACACCTTC
CDR3aa: CASSQDMGANYGYTF
j_gene: TRBJ1-2
d_gene: NA
abundance: NA
v_gene: TRBV4-1

CDR3nt: TGTGCCAGCAGCTTGGATCGGACTAGCGGGGGGGCCGATACGCAGTATTTT
CDR3aa: CASSLDRTSGGADTQYF
j_gene: TRBJ2-3
d_gene: TRBD2
abundance: few
v_gene: TRBV5-6

CDR3nt: TGTGCCAGCAGTGTCTCCCCACCGGGGGGCGGCACCGGGGAGCTGTTTTTT
CDR3aa: CASSVSPPGGGTGELFF
j_gene: TRBJ2-2
d_gene: NA
abundance: few
v_gene: TRBV6-4

CDR3nt: TGTGCCAGCAGCTTAGCGAGCGCTAGCCGGAGCTACGAGCAGTACTTC
CDR3aa: CASSLASASRSYEQYF
j_gene: TRBJ2-7
d_gene: NA
abundance: NA
v_gene: TRBV7-2

CDR3nt: TGTGCCAGCAGTTCAGGGGTTAACACTGAAGCTTTCTTT
CDR3aa: CASSSGVNTEAFF
j_gene: TRBJ1-1
d_gene: NA
abundance: NA
v_gene: TRBV12-3/TRBV12-4

CDR3nt: TGCGCCAGCAGCCAAGAGAATGGGGGGGGGCTTAACAATGAGCAGTTCTTC
CDR3aa: CASSQENGGGLNNEQFF
j_gene: TRBJ2-1
d_gene: NA
abundance: NA
v_gene: TRBV4-3

CDR3nt: TGTGCCAGCAGTTTTGGGAGGAGCAATCAGCCCCAGCATTTT
CDR3aa: CASSFGRSNQPQHF
j_gene: TRBJ1-5
d_gene: NA
abundance: NA
v_gene: TRBV28

CDR3nt: TGTGCCAGTACTTATAGGGCGGGACAGGGGGCTCAATCACCCCTCCACTTT
CDR3aa: CASTYRAGQGAQSPLHF
j_gene: TRBJ1-6
d_gene: TRBD1
abundance: NA
v_gene: TRBV19

CDR3nt: TGTGCCAGCAGTTCAACAGGGATTGGAAATCAGCCCCAGCATTTT
CDR3aa: CASSSTGIGNQPQHF
j_gene: TRBJ1-5
d_gene: NA
abundance: NA
v_gene: TRBV27

CDR3nt: TGTGCCAGCAGCTTTTCATTTAGCGGGGGCCTGAGCTCCTACGAGCAGTACTTC
CDR3aa: CASSFSFSGGLSSYEQYF
j_gene: TRBJ2-7
d_gene: TRBD2
abundance: NA
v_gene: TRBV7-2

CDR3nt: TGTGCCAGCTCACCAACTGGGGGCTCGAACACCGGGGAGCTGTTTTTT
CDR3aa: CASSPTGGSNTGELFF
j_gene: TRBJ2-2
d_gene: NA
abundance: NA
v_gene: TRBV18

CDR3nt: TGTGCCAGCAGCTTACAGGGGGCGTTCGGCTACACCTTC
CDR3aa: CASSLQGAFGYTF
j_gene: TRBJ1-2
d_gene: TRBD1
abundance: few
v_gene: TRBV7-2

CDR3nt: TGTGCCAGCTCCCGAGGTTCGGGGGAAAAACTGTTTTTT
CDR3aa: CASSRGSGEKLFF
j_gene: TRBJ1-4
d_gene: NA
abundance: once
v_gene: TRBV18

CDR3nt: TGTGCCAGTACCGATGCACCCCGGGACTGGATGAACACTGAAGCTTTCTTT
CDR3aa: CASTDAPRDWMNTEAFF
j_gene: TRBJ1-1
d_gene: NA
abundance: NA
v_gene: TRBV19

CDR3nt: TGTGCCAGCAGTTGGCGAGGAGATGGGAATCAGCCCCAGCATTTT
CDR3aa: CASSWRGDGNQPQHF
j_gene: TRBJ1-5
d_gene: NA
abundance: NA
v_gene: TRBV5-5

CDR3nt: TGTGCCAGCAGCCCAACCGGGACAGTTAATGAAAAACTGTTTTTT
CDR3aa: CASSPTGTVNEKLFF
j_gene: TRBJ1-4
d_gene: TRBD1
abundance: NA
v_gene: TRBV7-7

CDR3nt: TGTGCCAGCCTCCGGGGAGTGGATGAGCAGTTCTTC
CDR3aa: CASLRGVDEQFF
j_gene: TRBJ2-1
d_gene: NA
abundance: NA
v_gene: TRBV6-5

CDR3nt: TGTGCCAGCTCACCGCTTTCATGGAGCGATTCACCCCTCCACTTT
CDR3aa: CASSPLSWSDSPLHF
j_gene: TRBJ1-6
d_gene: NA
abundance: NA
v_gene: TRBV18

CDR3nt: TGTGCCAGCAGCCTCAGGACAGGTTGGCAGTACTTC
CDR3aa: CASSLRTGWQYF
j_gene: TRBJ2-7
d_gene: TRBD1
abundance: NA
v_gene: TRBV7-2

CDR3nt: TGTGCCAGCTCACCACCGGCCAGGGTGAATGGCTACACCTTC
CDR3aa: CASSPPARVNGYTF
j_gene: TRBJ1-2
d_gene: NA
abundance: NA
v_gene: TRBV18

CDR3nt: TGTGCCACCAGGGACAGCCAAAACGAGCAGTACTTC
CDR3aa: CATRDSQNEQYF
j_gene: TRBJ2-7
d_gene: TRBD1
abundance: NA
v_gene: TRBV6-6

CDR3nt: TGTGCCAGCAACGATGAGGGTACGCAGTATTTT
CDR3aa: CASNDEGTQYF
j_gene: TRBJ2-3
d_gene: NA
abundance: NA
v_gene: TRBV12-3/TRBV12-4

CDR3nt: TGTGCCAGCAGCCAAGTTCCTCGGCTAGCGGGGGACGAGCAGTACTTC
CDR3aa: CASSQVPRLAGDEQYF
j_gene: TRBJ2-7
d_gene: TRBD2
abundance: NA
v_gene: TRBV4-2

CDR3nt: TGTGCCAGCAGCGCGGGACAGAACTATGGCTACACCTTC
CDR3aa: CASSAGQNYGYTF
j_gene: TRBJ1-2
d_gene: TRBD1
abundance: NA
v_gene: TRBV13

CDR3nt: TGTGCGGCGGGGAACACTGAAGCTTTCTTT
CDR3aa: CAAGNTEAFF
j_gene: TRBJ1-1
d_gene: NA
abundance: NA
v_gene: TRBV7-9

CDR3nt: TGTGCCAGCAGCCGACCGGGAGGGGCCACAGATACGCAGTATTTT
CDR3aa: CASSRPGGATDTQYF
j_gene: TRBJ2-3
d_gene: TRBD2
abundance: once
v_gene: TRBV6-5

CDR3nt: TGTGCCAGCAACCAGGGACAGGCCTCAAATCAGCCCCAGCATTTT
CDR3aa: CASNQGQASNQPQHF
j_gene: TRBJ1-5
d_gene: TRBD1
abundance: once
v_gene: TRBV2

CDR3nt: TGTGCCAGCAGTTACGAGAAAGAGACCCAGTACTTC
CDR3aa: CASSYEKETQYF
j_gene: TRBJ2-5
d_gene: NA
abundance: NA
v_gene: TRBV6-2/TRBV6-3

CDR3nt: TGTGCCAGCAGCGTAGATTCCAGGGGCAATGAGCAGTTCTTC
CDR3aa: CASSVDSRGNEQFF
j_gene: TRBJ2-1
d_gene: NA
abundance: once
v_gene: TRBV9

CDR3nt: TGTGCCAGCAGCCATGACCGGGACAGGGGGCCAGAGACGAGCAATCAGCCCCAGCATTTT
CDR3aa: CASSHDRDRGPETSNQPQHF
j_gene: TRBJ1-5
d_gene: TRBD1
abundance: NA
v_gene: TRBV3-1/TRBV3-2

CDR3nt: TGTGCCAGCAGTCAGGACTCCGCGTACCAAGAGACCCAGTACTTC
CDR3aa: CASSQDSAYQETQYF
j_gene: TRBJ2-5
d_gene: NA
abundance: NA
v_gene: TRBV2

CDR3nt: TGTGCCAGCAGCCAAGATCCCACAGGGGGCAATGAGCAGTTCTTC
CDR3aa: CASSQDPTGGNEQFF
j_gene: TRBJ2-1
d_gene: TRBD1
abundance: NA
v_gene: TRBV14

CDR3nt: TGTGCCAGCAGCAGAAGACAGGGTCAAGAGACCCAGTACTTC
CDR3aa: CASSRRQGQETQYF
j_gene: TRBJ2-5
d_gene: TRBD1
abundance: NA
v_gene: TRBV28

CDR3nt: TGTGCCAGTTCGGGACAGCCCAGTACTGAAGCTTTCTTT
CDR3aa: CASSGQPSTEAFF
j_gene: TRBJ1-1
d_gene: TRBD1
abundance: NA
v_gene: TRBV19

CDR3nt: TGTGCCAGCAGTTCAGGGGGCTATAATTCACCCCTCCACTTT
CDR3aa: CASSSGGYNSPLHF
j_gene: TRBJ1-6
d_gene: TRBD1
abundance: many
v_gene: TRBV6-6

CDR3nt: TGTGCCAGCAGCGTAGGCCCGACCCCGTTCCAGGGGGCAGGTGGCTACACCTTC
CDR3aa: CASSVGPTPFQGAGGYTF
j_gene: TRBJ1-2
d_gene: TRBD1
abundance: NA
v_gene: TRBV9

CDR3nt: TGTGCCAGCAGGCAGTATAGCGGGAGCTCCTACAATGAGCAGTTCTTC
CDR3aa: CASRQYSGSSYNEQFF
j_gene: TRBJ2-1
d_gene: TRBD2
abundance: NA
v_gene: TRBV27

CDR3nt: TGTGCCAGCAGCTTTGACATCGCTGGAGGCTACACCTTC
CDR3aa: CASSFDIAGGYTF
j_gene: TRBJ1-2
d_gene: NA
abundance: NA
v_gene: TRBV7-9

CDR3nt: TGTGCCAGCAGTGACTCGACAGGTCTGTCCTATGGCTACACCTTC
CDR3aa: CASSDSTGLSYGYTF
j_gene: TRBJ1-2
d_gene: NA
abundance: NA
v_gene: TRBV25-1

CDR3nt: TGTGCCAGCAGACTCAGGGGGTTGATGAACACTGAAGCTTTCTTT
CDR3aa: CASRLRGLMNTEAFF
j_gene: TRBJ1-1
d_gene: TRBD1
abundance: NA
v_gene: TRBV6-5

CDR3nt: TGTGCCAGCTCACCACCCGGGACAGGGGGAAACACCATATATTTT
CDR3aa: CASSPPGTGGNTIYF
j_gene: TRBJ1-3
d_gene: TRBD1
abundance: NA
v_gene: TRBV18

CDR3nt: TGTGCCAGCAGCCCAATAGCGGGGGGTTTGGGGGAGCTGTTTTTT
CDR3aa: CASSPIAGGLGELFF
j_gene: TRBJ2-2
d_gene: TRBD2
abundance: once
v_gene: TRBV9

CDR3nt: TGTGCTAGTGGTTTGGTGGCCCGGTGGGGAGGTGCCTCCTACGAGCAGTACTTC
CDR3aa: CASGLVARWGGASYEQYF
j_gene: TRBJ2-7
d_gene: NA
abundance: NA
v_gene: TRBV12-5

CDR3nt: TGTGCCACCAGCCACGGGTTGAACACTGAAGCTTTCTTT
CDR3aa: CATSHGLNTEAFF
j_gene: TRBJ1-1
d_gene: NA
abundance: once
v_gene: TRBV15

CDR3nt: TGTGCCATCAGTGAGTCATCTCTGAACACTGAAGCTTTCTTT
CDR3aa: CAISESSLNTEAFF
j_gene: TRBJ1-1
d_gene: NA
abundance: NA
v_gene: TRBV10-3

CDR3nt: TGTGCCAGCAGCTTACTGGGGGCAGGGGAAAAACTGTTTTTT
CDR3aa: CASSLLGAGEKLFF
j_gene: TRBJ1-4
d_gene: NA
abundance: once
v_gene: TRBV7-3

CDR3nt: TGTGCCAGCAGCTTCGCTAGCGGGGGCTTCACAGATACGCAGTATTTT
CDR3aa: CASSFASGGFTDTQYF
j_gene: TRBJ2-3
d_gene: TRBD2
abundance: NA
v_gene: TRBV7-2

CDR3nt: TGTGCCAGCAGCCCATTGAGACAGGGCTACACCTTC
CDR3aa: CASSPLRQGYTF
j_gene: TRBJ1-2
d_gene: NA
abundance: NA
v_gene: TRBV7-2

CDR3nt: TGTGCCAGCAGTTTAGGGTTTGTGGGAGGCGACGTGGGGGAGCTGTTTTTT
CDR3aa: CASSLGFVGGDVGELFF
j_gene: TRBJ2-2
d_gene: NA
abundance: once
v_gene: TRBV27

CDR3nt: TGTGCCAGCAGTCTGGCCAGGGGGCGAAATCAGCCCCAGCATTTT
CDR3aa: CASSLARGRNQPQHF
j_gene: TRBJ1-5
d_gene: TRBD1
abundance: NA
v_gene: TRBV7-2

CDR3nt: TGTGCCAGCAGCATAAATGTCGGAATCGGTAGCTCTGGCTACACCTTC
CDR3aa: CASSINVGIGSSGYTF
j_gene: TRBJ1-2
d_gene: NA
abundance: NA
v_gene: TRBV28